Following are 13 T cell receptor beta chains from one sample sequenced in a study of control samples from healthy donors and cancer patients. Libraries were prepared by immunoSEQ multiplex PCR; TCRdb keeps only in-frame clonotypes and omits some of them. Among some 130,000 clones listed, approximately 90% were seen once. Material: blood. All receptors derive from a man younger than 30 in good health.

The genes are TRBV5-1 and TRBJ1-1; D gene unclear. From germline, CDR1 is SGHRS and CDR2 YFSETQ. V gave up 6 bases and J gave up 8 bases, with 23 bases separating them. The CDR3 runs 15 residues. The CDR3 sequence: CASTLWGETMAEAFF. The CDR3, as DNA: TGCGCCAGCACCCTATGGGGAGAAACTATGGCAGAAGCTTTCTTT.

CDR3 coding DNA: TGTGCCAGCAGTTACCAGGAGTACGAGCAGTACTTC. The encoded protein is CASSYQEYEQYF. V usage is TRBV6-6 and J usage is TRBJ2-7; D is uncertain. This CDR3 is built from 12 residues. V was pared by 2 bases and J by 4 bases, with 6 bases between. The germline V gene encodes CDR1 MNHNY and CDR2 SVGAGI (reference sequence).

CDR3 coding DNA: TGTGCCAGCAGACCATTTGGGGGCCAGAGCACTGAAGCTTTCTTT. Translating it yields CASRPFGGQSTEAFF. The chain combines TRBV27 with TRBJ1-1; perhaps TRBD1 as D (6 bases). Germline CDR1 is MNHEY and CDR2 is SMNVEV (reference sequence). The CDR3 is 15 amino acids. The ends were cut back, 6 bases at V and 4 bases at J, with 18 bases in the middle.

The rearrangement joins TRBV4-2 to TRBJ2-1; TRBD2 matches at 8 bases. The CDR3 is 15 residues long. The germline gives CDR1 LGHNA, CDR2 YNFKEQ. Trimming cost V 4 bases and J 5 bases; bases outside gene matches: 7. CDR3 residues: CASSRQAGEDNEQFF. CDR3 nucleotide sequence: TGTGCCAGCAGCCGCCAAGCGGGAGAGGACAATGAGCAGTTCTTC.

The CDR3 here is CASSWGDSTTGELFF. CDR3 DNA sequence: TGCGCCAGCAGCTGGGGGGACTCAACCACCGGGGAGCTGTTTTTT. The chain links TRBV5-1 to TRBJ2-2; perhaps TRBD2 as D (6 bases). The germline V and J ends were trimmed by 3 bases and 4 bases, with 13 bases remaining between them. CDR1 and CDR2 from the germline V gene are SGHRS and YFSETQ. This CDR3 is built from 15 residues. Combining the CDR3 with reference TRBV5-1 and TRBJ2-2 gives the whole variable domain KAGVTQTPRYLIKTRGQQVTLSCSPISGHRSVSWYQQTPGQGLQFLFEYFSETQRNKGNFPGRFSGRQFSNSRSEMNVSTLELGDSALYLCASSWGDSTTGELFFGEGSRLTVL.

This chain links TRBV28 with TRBJ2-1; D is perhaps TRBD1 or TRBD2 (7 bases each). Looked up from germline, CDR1 is MDHEN and CDR2 is SYDVKM. This CDR3 is 15 amino acids long. V was trimmed by 2 bases and J by 4 bases, leaving 12 bases between them. Here the CDR3 reads CASSLAGGGYNEQFF. The DNA of the CDR3 is TGTGCCAGCAGTTTAGCAGGGGGGGGTTACAATGAGCAGTTCTTC. The entire variable domain, with the rest obtained from reference TRBV28 and TRBJ2-1, is as follows: DVKVTQSSRYLVKRTGEKVFLECVQDMDHENMFWYRQDPGLGLRLIYFSYDVKMKEKGDIPEGYSVSREKKERFSLILESASTNQTSMYLCASSLAGGGYNEQFFGPGTRLTVL.

The chain joins TRBV27 to TRBJ1-2, with 7 bases identical to TRBD1. V gave up 4 bases and J gave up 2 bases; unmatched junction bases: 4. The CDR3 has 14 amino acids. Germline assignment: CDR1 MNHEY and CDR2 SMNVEV (reference sequence). This CDR3 is CASSSTGANYGYTF. The CDR3 bases are TGTGCCAGCAGTTCCACAGGGGCCAACTATGGCTACACCTTC.

This clone was observed a single time. This chain links TRBV5-4 with TRBJ2-7; D remains ambiguous. The CDR3 extends over 14 amino acids. V was pared by 2 bases and J by 2 bases, with 11 bases between. The germline V gene encodes CDR1 SGHNT and CDR2 YYREEE (reference sequence). CDR3 nucleotides: TGTGCCAGCAGCTTTTATGCAGGAACCTACGAGCAGTACTTC. The encoded protein is CASSFYAGTYEQYF.

This clone was found once. The chain carries TRBV7-9 and TRBJ1-4; no clear D. Between the trimmed V and J ends, which lost 1 base and 5 bases, there was a span of 11 bases. The CDR3 sequence is 15 residues long. Germline CDR1 and CDR2: SEHNR and FQNEAQ (reference sequence). CDR3 residues: CASSLDTALNEKLFF. CDR3 DNA: TGTGCCAGCAGCTTAGATACAGCATTGAATGAAAAACTGTTTTTT. Full variable domain (remainder filled in from reference TRBV7-9 and TRBJ1-4): DTGVSQNPRHKITKRGQNVTFRCDPISEHNRLYWYRQTLGQGPEFLTYFQNEAQLEKSRLLSDRFSAERPKGSFSTLEIQRTEQGDSAMYLCASSLDTALNEKLFFGSGTQLSVL.

This chain uses TRBV18 with TRBJ1-3, with D hard to call. Per the germline V gene, CDR1 is KGHSH and CDR2 is LQKENI. The CDR3 is 16 residues long. Trimming removed 3 bases at V and 0 bases at J, with 12 bases between. The CDR3: CASSPAPGNSGNTIYF. The DNA for the CDR3 is TGTGCCAGCTCACCGGCCCCGGGCAACTCTGGAAACACCATATATTTT.

This chain connects TRBV12-3 or TRBV12-4 to TRBJ1-1; TRBD1 agrees at 7 bases. V gave up 6 bases and J gave up 8 bases; unmatched junction bases: 9. CDR3 size: 13 residues. This chain's CDR3 is CASSPTGSLEAFF. The CDR3 region has the DNA TGTGCCAGCAGCCCGACAGGGTCACTCGAAGCTTTCTTT.

This chain connects TRBV11-2 to TRBJ2-5; D unclear. Trimming took off 5 bases at V and 3 bases at J, with 4 bases between the two ends. The CDR3 totals 11 residues. Germline CDR1 is SGHAT and CDR2 is FQNNGV. CDR3 sequence (DNA): TGTGCCAGCAGCCCGGAAGAGACCCAGTACTTC. Amino acid sequence: CASSPEETQYF.

This rearrangement joins TRBV7-8 to TRBJ2-7; D unresolved. Germline V gives CDR1 SGHVS, CDR2 FQNEAQ. Trimming took 2 bases from V and 0 from J, leaving 11 bases between them. CDR3 length: 15 amino acids. The CDR3 region has the DNA TGTGCCAGCAGCTTAATCCCACCCGGCTCCTACGAGCAGTACTTC. Protein sequence: CASSLIPPGSYEQYF.